This T cell receptor beta chain was identified during a study of cytomegalovirus exposure and HLA in healthy donors. In regard to this clone: Its cognate antigen is unknown.

Whole-study findings and limits: Per a prior analysis, the majority of TCR beta V segments were productive roughly 90% or roughly 30% of the time.

This PCR relied on a set of 60 Vbeta primers and 13 Jbeta primers. Here immunoSEQ multiplex PCR was the method, and the copy in TCRdb shows in-frame clones only, minus some. The table records tens of thousands of clones, roughly four fifths of them present only once. Sequenced sample: PBMCs. The TCR was taken from a man aged 25 to 45 in good health and CMV-seronegative.

In DNA form, the CDR3 reads TGTGCCAGCAGTTCCGGGTATAATCAGCCCCAGCATTTT. This sequence encodes CASSSGYNQPQHF. The chain has TRBV27 and TRBJ1-5, with D unclear. Per germline, CDR1 MNHEY and CDR2 SMNVEV (reference sequence). The V and J ends lost 4 bases and 4 bases respectively, with 8 bases between them. The CDR3 length is 13 residues.